What follows describes a single T cell receptor (beta chain). The germline V gene encodes CDR1 MDHEN and CDR2 SYDVKM. V lost 1 base, J lost 2 bases, and 24 bases lay in between. The CDR3 covers 19 residues. The sample comes from a study of shared T cell receptors in the human thymus. Measured with immunoSEQ multiplex PCR; TCRdb has only the in-frame clones, and not every one. The repertoire holds about 660,000 clones, with 80% to 90% as singletons. These records were also assigned to another study, of human thymus T cells. That source notes: During corrective heart surgery, resections were taken, and the thymus tissue came from them. Both thymic and peripheral blood repertoires showed apparently biased V and J usage.

The TCR originated in a boy under three years old with a congenital heart defect. The sample comprised thymocytes. This chain connects TRBV28 to TRBJ2-7; D is possibly TRBD2 (5 bases). CDR3 bases: TGTGCCAGCAGTTTATTATTCCTTGCCGGGGAGCCCCCCCCCTACGAGCAGTACTTC. This encodes CASSLLFLAGEPPPYEQYF.